Listed here is a single TCR beta chain. Time point described: newly diagnosed GD, antithyroid drugs for less than 3 months. Following extraction of RNA from PBMCs, that RNA was used to make the TCR library. This CDR3 contains 16 residues. Germline CDR1 LNHDA, CDR2 SQIVND (reference sequence). V shed 1 base and J shed 1 base, with 13 bases lying between them. This entry is derived from a study of regulatory T cells in long-lasting Graves disease. Both iRepertoire HTBI primers and Arm-PCR of CDR3 regions were used to build the TCR beta libraries. MiXCR, run by TCRdb on the multiplex PCR reads, gives a single entry per CDR3 protein. Of under 800,000 distinct CDR3 sequences in the sample, about 15% were seen once. The data were also submitted as part of a second study, on T cells in Graves' hyperthyroidism and ophthalmopathy.

The genes are TRBV19 and TRBJ1-1; D remains ambiguous. Sequenced material: peripheral blood mononuclear cells (PBMCs), taken at new diagnosis, from a patient treated with antithyroid drugs. The sequence derives from a woman in her twenties or thirties with Graves disease. Here the CDR3 reads CASSIAVRYSNTEAFF. CDR3 sequence (DNA): TGTGCCAGTAGTATAGCCGTTCGGTATTCGAACACTGAAGCTTTCTTT.